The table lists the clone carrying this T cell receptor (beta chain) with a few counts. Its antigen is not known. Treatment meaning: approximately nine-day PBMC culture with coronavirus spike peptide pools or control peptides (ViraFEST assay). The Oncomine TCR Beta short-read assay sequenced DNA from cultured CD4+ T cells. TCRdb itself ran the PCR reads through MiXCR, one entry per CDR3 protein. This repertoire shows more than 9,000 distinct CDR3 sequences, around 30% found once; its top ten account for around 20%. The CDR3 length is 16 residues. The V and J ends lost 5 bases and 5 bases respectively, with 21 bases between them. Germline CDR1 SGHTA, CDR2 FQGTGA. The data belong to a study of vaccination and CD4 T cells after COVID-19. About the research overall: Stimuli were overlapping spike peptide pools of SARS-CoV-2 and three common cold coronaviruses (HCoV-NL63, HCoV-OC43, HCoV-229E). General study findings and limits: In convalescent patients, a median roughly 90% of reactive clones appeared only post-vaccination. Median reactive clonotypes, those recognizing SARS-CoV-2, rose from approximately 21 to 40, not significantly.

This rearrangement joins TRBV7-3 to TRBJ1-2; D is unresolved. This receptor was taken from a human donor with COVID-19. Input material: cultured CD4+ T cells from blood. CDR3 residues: CASSLYSPPAKYGYTF. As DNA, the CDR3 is TGTGCCAGCAGCCTATATTCCCCCCCTGCCAAATATGGCTACACCTTC.